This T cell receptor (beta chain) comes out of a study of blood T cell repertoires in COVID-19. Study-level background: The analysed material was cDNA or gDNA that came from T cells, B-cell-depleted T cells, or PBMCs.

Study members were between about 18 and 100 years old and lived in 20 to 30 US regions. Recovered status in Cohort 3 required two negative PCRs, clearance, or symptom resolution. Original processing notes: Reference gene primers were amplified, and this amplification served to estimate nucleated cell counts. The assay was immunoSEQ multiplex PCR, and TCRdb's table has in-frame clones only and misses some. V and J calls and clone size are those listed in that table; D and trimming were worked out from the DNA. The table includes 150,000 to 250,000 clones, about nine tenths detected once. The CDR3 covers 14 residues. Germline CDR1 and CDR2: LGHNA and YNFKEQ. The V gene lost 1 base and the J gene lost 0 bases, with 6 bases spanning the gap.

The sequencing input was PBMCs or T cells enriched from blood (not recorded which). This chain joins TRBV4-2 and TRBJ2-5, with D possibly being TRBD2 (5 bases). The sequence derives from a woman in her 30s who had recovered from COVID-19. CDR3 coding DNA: TGTGCCAGCAGCCAAGGGGGAGACCAAGAGACCCAGTACTTC. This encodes CASSQGGDQETQYF.